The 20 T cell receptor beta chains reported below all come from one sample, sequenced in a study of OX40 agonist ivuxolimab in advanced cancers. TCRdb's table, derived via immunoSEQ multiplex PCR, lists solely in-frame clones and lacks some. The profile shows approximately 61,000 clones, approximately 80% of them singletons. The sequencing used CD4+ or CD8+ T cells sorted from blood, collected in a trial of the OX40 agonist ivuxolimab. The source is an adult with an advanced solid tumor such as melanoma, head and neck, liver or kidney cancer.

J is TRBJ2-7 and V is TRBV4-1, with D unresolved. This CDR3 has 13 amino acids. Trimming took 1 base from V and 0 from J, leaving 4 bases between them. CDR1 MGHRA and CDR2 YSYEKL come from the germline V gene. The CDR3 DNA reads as TGCGCCAGCAGCCAAGGATCCTCCTACGAGCAGTACTTC. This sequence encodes CASSQGSSYEQYF.

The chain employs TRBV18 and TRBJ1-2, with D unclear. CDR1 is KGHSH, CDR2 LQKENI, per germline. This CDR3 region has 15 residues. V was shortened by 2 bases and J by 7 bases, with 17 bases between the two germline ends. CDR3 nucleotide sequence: TGTGCCAGCTCACCATTGCCGGCAGATTGGGCTGGCTACACCTTC. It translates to CASSPLPADWAGYTF.

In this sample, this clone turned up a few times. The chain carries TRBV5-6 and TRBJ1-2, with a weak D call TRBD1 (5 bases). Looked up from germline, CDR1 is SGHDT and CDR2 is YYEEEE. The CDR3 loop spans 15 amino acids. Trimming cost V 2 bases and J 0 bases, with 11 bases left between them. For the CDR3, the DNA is TGTGCCAGCAGCTTCGCAGGGACCGCTAACTATGGCTACACCTTC. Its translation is CASSFAGTANYGYTF.

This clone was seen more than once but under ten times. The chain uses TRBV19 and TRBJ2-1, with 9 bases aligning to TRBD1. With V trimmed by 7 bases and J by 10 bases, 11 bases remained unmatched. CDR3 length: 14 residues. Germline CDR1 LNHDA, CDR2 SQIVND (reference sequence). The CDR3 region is CASTPGQGELEQFF. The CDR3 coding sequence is TGTGCCAGTACCCCGGGACAGGGTGAACTCGAGCAGTTCTTC. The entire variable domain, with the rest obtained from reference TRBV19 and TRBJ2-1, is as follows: DGGITQSPKYLFRKEGQNVTLSCEQNLNHDAMYWYRQDPGQGLRLIYYSQIVNDFQKGDIAEGYSVSREKKESFPLTVTSAQKNPTAFYLCASTPGQGELEQFFGPGTRLTVL.

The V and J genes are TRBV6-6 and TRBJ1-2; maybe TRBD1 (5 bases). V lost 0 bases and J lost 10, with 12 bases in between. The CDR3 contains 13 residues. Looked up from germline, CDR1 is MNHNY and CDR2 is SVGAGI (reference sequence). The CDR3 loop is CASSYSTNRIYTF. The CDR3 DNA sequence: TGTGCCAGCAGTTACTCGACGAACAGGATCTACACCTTC.

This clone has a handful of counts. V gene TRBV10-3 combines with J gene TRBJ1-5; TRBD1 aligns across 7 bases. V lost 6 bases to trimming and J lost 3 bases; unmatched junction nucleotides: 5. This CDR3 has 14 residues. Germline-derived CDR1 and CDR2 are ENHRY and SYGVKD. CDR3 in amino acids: CAISSGTANQPQHF. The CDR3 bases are TGTGCCATCAGCTCAGGGACAGCCAATCAGCCCCAGCATTTT.

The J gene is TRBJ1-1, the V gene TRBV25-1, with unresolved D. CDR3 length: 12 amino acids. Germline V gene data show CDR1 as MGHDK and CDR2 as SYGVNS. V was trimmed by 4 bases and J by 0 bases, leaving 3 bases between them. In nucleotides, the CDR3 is TGTGCCAGCAGTGGGGTGAACACTGAAGCTTTCTTT. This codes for CASSGVNTEAFF.

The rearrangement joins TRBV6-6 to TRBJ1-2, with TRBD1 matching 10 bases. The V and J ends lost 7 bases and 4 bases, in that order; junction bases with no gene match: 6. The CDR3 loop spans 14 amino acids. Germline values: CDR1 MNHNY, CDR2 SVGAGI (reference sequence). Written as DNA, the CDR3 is TGTGCCAGCATCCTGGACAGGGGGGTCTATGGCTACACCTTC. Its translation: CASILDRGVYGYTF.

The CDR3 reads CASSPWTGNEKLFF. In DNA form, the CDR3 reads TGTGCCAGCAGTCCATGGACAGGAAATGAAAAACTGTTTTTT. This chain links TRBV28 with TRBJ1-4, with TRBD1 matching 7 bases. V lost 5 bases and J lost 5; bases outside the gene matches: 5. CDR3 size: 14 residues. Germline V gives CDR1 MDHEN, CDR2 SYDVKM. Using reference TRBV28 and TRBJ1-4 for the parts outside the CDR3, the full variable domain is DVKVTQSSRYLVKRTGEKVFLECVQDMDHENMFWYRQDPGLGLRLIYFSYDVKMKEKGDIPEGYSVSREKKERFSLILESASTNQTSMYLCASSPWTGNEKLFFGSGTQLSVL.

CDR3: CASKGQGNTGELFF. The CDR3 DNA sequence: TGTGCCAGCAAGGGACAGGGGAACACCGGGGAGCTGTTTTTT. This chain joins TRBV2 and TRBJ2-2; TRBD1 aligns across 9 bases. The ends lost 7 bases at V and 1 base at J; junction bases unmatched: 1. The germline V gene encodes CDR1 SNHLY and CDR2 FYNNEI. The CDR3 is made up of 14 amino acids.

CDR3 bases: TGTGCCACCAGCAGGGGGGCTGGGGGCACTGAAGCTTTCTTT. Amino acid sequence: CATSRGAGGTEAFF. V gene TRBV15 combines with J gene TRBJ1-1, with D possibly being TRBD1 (6 bases). Germline CDR1 and CDR2: LNHNV and YYDKDF (reference sequence). The ends were cut back, 3 bases at V and 4 bases at J, with 12 bases in the middle. The CDR3 is 14 amino acids.

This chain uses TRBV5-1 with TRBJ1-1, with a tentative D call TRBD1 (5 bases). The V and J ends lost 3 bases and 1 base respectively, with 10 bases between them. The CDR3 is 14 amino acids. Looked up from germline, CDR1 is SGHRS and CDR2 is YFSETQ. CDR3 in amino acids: CASSWGYGNTEAFF. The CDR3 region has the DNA TGCGCCAGCAGCTGGGGGTACGGGAACACTGAAGCTTTCTTT.

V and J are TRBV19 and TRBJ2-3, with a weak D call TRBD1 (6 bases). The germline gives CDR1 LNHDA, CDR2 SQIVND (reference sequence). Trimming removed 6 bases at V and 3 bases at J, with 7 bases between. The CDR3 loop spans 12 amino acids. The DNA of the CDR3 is TGTGCCAGTAGGACAGGAACAGATACGCAGTATTTT. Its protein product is CASRTGTDTQYF.

Written as DNA, the CDR3 is TGTGCCAGTAGTGGAGCGCGTACGGGTGGGCAAGAGACCCAGTACTTC. This translates into CASSGARTGGQETQYF. This chain connects TRBV19 to TRBJ2-5, with D unresolved. This CDR3 has 16 residues. Trimming took off 5 bases at V and 2 bases at J, with 18 bases between the two ends. CDR1 LNHDA and CDR2 SQIVND come from the germline V gene (reference sequence).

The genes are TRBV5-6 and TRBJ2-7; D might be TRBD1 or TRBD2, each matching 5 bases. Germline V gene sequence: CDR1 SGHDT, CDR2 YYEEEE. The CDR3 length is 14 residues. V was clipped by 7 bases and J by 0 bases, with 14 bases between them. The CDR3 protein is CASYRDRSSYEQYF. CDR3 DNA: TGTGCCAGCTATCGGGACCGGAGCTCCTACGAGCAGTACTTC.

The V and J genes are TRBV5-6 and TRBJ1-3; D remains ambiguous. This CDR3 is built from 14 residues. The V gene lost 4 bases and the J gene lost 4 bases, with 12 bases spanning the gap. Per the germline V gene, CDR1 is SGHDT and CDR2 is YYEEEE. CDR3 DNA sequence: TGTGCCAGCAGCCGGCCCGGGCGCGGAAACACCATATATTTT. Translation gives CASSRPGRGNTIYF.

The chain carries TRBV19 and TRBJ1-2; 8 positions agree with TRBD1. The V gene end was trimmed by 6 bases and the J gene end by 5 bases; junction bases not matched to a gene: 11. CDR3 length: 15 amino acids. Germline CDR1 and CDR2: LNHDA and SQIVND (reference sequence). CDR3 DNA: TGTGCCAGTAGCCCGGGACAGGACTTTGGGTATGGCTACACCTTC. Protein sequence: CASSPGQDFGYGYTF.

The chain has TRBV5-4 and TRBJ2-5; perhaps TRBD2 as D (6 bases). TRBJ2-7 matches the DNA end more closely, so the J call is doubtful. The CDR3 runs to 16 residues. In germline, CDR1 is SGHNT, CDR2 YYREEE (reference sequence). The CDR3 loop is CASSGPGLSSSYEQYF. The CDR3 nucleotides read TGTGCCAGCAGCGGGCCGGGACTGAGTAGCTCCTACGAGCAGTACTTC.

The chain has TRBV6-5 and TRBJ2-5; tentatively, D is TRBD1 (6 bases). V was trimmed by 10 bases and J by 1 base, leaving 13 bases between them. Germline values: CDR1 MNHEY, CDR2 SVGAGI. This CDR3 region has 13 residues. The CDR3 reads CATQGGIQETQYF. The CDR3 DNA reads TGTGCCACCCAAGGGGGAATCCAAGAGACCCAGTACTTC.

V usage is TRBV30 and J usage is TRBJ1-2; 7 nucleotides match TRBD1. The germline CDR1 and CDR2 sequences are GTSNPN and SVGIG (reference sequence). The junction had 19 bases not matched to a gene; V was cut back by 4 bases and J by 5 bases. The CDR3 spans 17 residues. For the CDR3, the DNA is TGTGCCTGGAATGGGAAGGACAGGTCCTCGGAGAGTTATGGCTACACCTTC. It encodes CAWNGKDRSSESYGYTF.